Listed below are T cell receptor beta chains from one sample, sequenced in a study of human T cells and chemical hapten exposure. MiXCR, applied by TCRdb to the RACE reads, yields one record per CDR3 protein. The sample records tens of thousands of distinct CDR3 sequences, around 5.5% being singletons. The sample was whole blood. The receptors originated from a human donor in good health. Some clones in this sample may be carry-over from other donors' samples. The CDR3 runs from the conserved cysteine through the conserved F or W. D genes are given only for firm matches. Some rows have no size entry. The others give once, few or many, or a class for an expanded clone.

>TRBJ1-3|TRBV9|many|16|TRBD1
CASSVATGASGNTIYF
TGTGCCAGCAGCGTAGCGACAGGGGCCTCTGGAAACACCATATATTTT
>TRBJ1-1|TRBV20-1|many|15|TRBD1
CSARAAGQGSAEAFF
TGCAGTGCTAGGGCAGCGGGACAGGGGAGCGCTGAAGCTTTCTTT
>TRBJ2-4|TRBV11-2|few|16|TRBD2
CASSPSDQGLVRRQYF
TGTGCCAGCAGCCCTAGCGACCAGGGACTAGTCAGGCGTCAGTACTTC
>TRBJ2-3|TRBV20-1|few|14|TRBD1
CSAPRDRGRDTQYF
TGCAGTGCCCCCCGGGACAGGGGGCGAGATACGCAGTATTTT
>TRBJ2-6|TRBV6-5|many|23|TRBD2
CASSYAKPGSGRVAFAGANVLTF
TGTGCCAGCAGTTACGCCAAGCCAGGGAGCGGGAGGGTAGCCTTTGCTGGGGCCAACGTCCTGACTTTC
>TRBJ1-1|TRBV29-1|NA|12|NA
CSAGQLNTEAFF
TGCAGCGCCGGACAGTTGAACACTGAAGCTTTCTTT
>TRBJ1-1|TRBV7-2|medium-sized|15|TRBD1
CASSSRTGLNTEAFF
TGTGCCAGCAGCTCGAGGACAGGCTTGAACACTGAAGCTTTCTTT
>TRBJ2-7|TRBV5-1|many|12|NA
CASSLEGRGEYF
TGCGCCAGCAGCTTGGAAGGCAGGGGGGAGTACTTC
>TRBJ1-4|TRBV12-3/TRBV12-4|NA|14|NA
CASSFAAINEKLFF
TGTGCCAGCAGTTTCGCGGCAATAAATGAAAAACTGTTTTTT
>TRBJ1-5|TRBV15|many|15|NA
CATSSAQGSNQPQHF
TGTGCCACCAGCAGTGCACAGGGCTCTAATCAGCCCCAGCATTTT
>TRBJ1-6|TRBV14|NA|13|NA
CASSQELYSPLHF
TGTGCCAGCAGCCAAGAACTCTATTCACCCCTCCACTTT
>TRBJ2-1|TRBV7-2|many|14|NA
CASSVGQTYNEQFF
TGTGCCAGCAGCGTCGGACAGACCTACAATGAGCAGTTCTTC
>TRBJ2-6|TRBV12-3/TRBV12-4|many|14|NA
CASNTPSGANVLTF
TGTGCCAGCAATACACCATCTGGGGCCAACGTCCTGACTTTC
>TRBJ2-1|TRBV7-7|few|18|NA
CASSSIRGARGSYNEQFF
TGTGCTAGCAGCTCCATCCGTGGTGCGCGCGGATCTTACAATGAGCAGTTCTTC
>TRBJ2-5|TRBV5-1|many|16|TRBD2
CASTTGTSGSSETQYF
TGCGCCAGCACCACCGGGACTAGCGGGAGTAGTGAGACCCAGTACTTC
>TRBJ2-2|TRBV6-4|medium-sized|14|NA
CASRQVSDTGELFF
TGTGCCAGTCGACAGGTGTCGGACACCGGGGAGCTGTTTTTT
>TRBJ2-5|TRBV19|many|15|NA
CASSIWGTSEETQYF
TGTGCCAGTAGTATTTGGGGGACATCTGAAGAGACCCAGTACTTC
>TRBJ2-5|TRBV12-3/TRBV12-4|NA|14|TRBD1
CASSLGTAREPQYF
TGTGCCAGCAGCCTCGGGACAGCCAGAGAGCCCCAGTACTTC
>TRBJ1-6|TRBV20-1|many|13|TRBD1
CSAPGQANSPLHF
TGCAGTGCCCCTGGACAGGCCAATTCACCCCTCCACTTT
>TRBJ1-1|TRBV5-1|NA|16|NA
CASSMLGGGVNTEAFF
TGCGCCAGCAGTATGCTAGGTGGAGGTGTGAACACTGAAGCTTTCTTT
>TRBJ2-3|TRBV5-1|many|15|NA
CASSLTPSYTDTQYF
TGCGCCAGCAGCTTAACCCCGTCCTACACAGATACGCAGTATTTT
>TRBJ2-2|TRBV20-1|many|15|NA
CSARDLTGDTGELFF
TGCAGTGCTAGGGACCTGACAGGAGACACCGGGGAGCTGTTTTTT
>TRBJ2-7|TRBV5-1|many|12|NA
CASSSGFNEQYF
TGCGCCAGCAGCTCGGGTTTCAACGAGCAGTACTTC
>TRBJ1-2|TRBV9|many|15|TRBD1
CASSPTGGMNYGYTF
TGTGCCAGCAGCCCCACAGGGGGCATGAACTATGGCTACACCTTC
>TRBJ2-1|TRBV6-2/TRBV6-3|many|11|TRBD1
CASSDRGREFF
TGTGCCAGCAGTGACAGGGGTCGGGAGTTCTTC
>TRBJ2-1|TRBV24-1|many|16|NA
CATSTTRGSSYNEQFF
TGTGCCACCAGTACCACCCGCGGTAGCTCCTACAATGAGCAGTTCTTC
>TRBJ2-1|TRBV5-6|many|16|NA
CASSETFKAHYNEQFF
TGTGCCAGCAGCGAAACATTTAAGGCCCACTACAATGAGCAGTTCTTC
>TRBJ2-7|TRBV3-1|many|14|NA
CASSQGSESYEQYF
TGTGCCAGCAGCCAAGGGTCTGAATCCTACGAGCAGTACTTC
>TRBJ1-4|TRBV20-1|many|16|TRBD1
CSAKGQGERLGEKLFF
TGCAGTGCTAAAGGACAGGGGGAGCGGTTAGGTGAAAAACTGTTTTTT
>TRBJ2-7|TRBV28|NA|11|NA
CASKRSYEQYF
TGTGCCAGCAAACGGTCCTACGAGCAGTACTTC
>TRBJ2-3|TRBV24-1|few|15|NA
CATSGQGRSTDTQYF
TGTGCCACCAGTGGGCAGGGTCGAAGCACAGATACGCAGTATTTT
>TRBJ1-4|TRBV7-9|few|13|NA
CASSLGEGAKLFF
TGTGCCAGCAGCTTGGGGGAGGGTGCAAAACTGTTTTTT
>TRBJ1-5|TRBV4-2|NA|15|NA
CASSQEWRGNQPQHF
TGTGCCAGCAGCCAAGAGTGGAGGGGCAATCAGCCCCAGCATTTT